The TCR beta chain under discussion was sequenced for a study of blood T cell repertoires in COVID-19. The wider study: Sites across the United States, Italy and Spain contributed samples from acute and convalescent COVID-19. Sources were T cells, B-cell-depleted T cells, or PBMCs; the material itself was cDNA or gDNA.

The trim removed 5 bases at V and 8 bases at J, leaving 18 bases unmatched. From germline, CDR1 is MNHNY and CDR2 SVGAGI (reference sequence). The length of the CDR3 is 18 residues. In the study's own analysis: Amplifying reference gene primers gave estimates of nucleated cell counts. Here immunoSEQ multiplex PCR was the method, and the copy in TCRdb shows in-frame clones only, minus some. The V and J calls and clone size are taken from that table; D and trimming were inferred from the DNA. The sample carries over 100,000 clones, 86% recorded once. The chain recombines TRBV6-6 with TRBJ2-3, with TRBD2 matching over 11 bases. This receptor was identified in a middle-aged man with acute or convalescent COVID-19. The sequenced sample was peripheral blood. CDR3 amino acids: CASSPNPSSGGPRGTQYF. The CDR3 DNA sequence: TGTGCCAGCAGTCCAAACCCCTCTAGCGGGGGGCCCCGCGGTACGCAGTATTTT.